Listed below are T cell receptor beta chains from one sample, sequenced in a study of OX40 agonist ivuxolimab in advanced cancers. Only in-frame clones appear in the TCRdb table, and some are missing; sequencing was by immunoSEQ multiplex PCR. Here the sample spans under 65,000 clones, roughly 81% being singletons. The sample consisted of CD4+ or CD8+ T cells sorted from blood, taken in a trial of the OX40 agonist ivuxolimab. These receptors all come from an adult with an advanced solid tumor such as melanoma, head and neck, liver or kidney cancer. Both conserved end residues are part of each CDR3. The D gene is left open where the match is weak. Where a row states a size, it is once, few, many or the class of an expanded clone; other rows omit it.

CDR3nt | CDR3aa | abundance | j_gene | d_gene | v_gene
TGTGCCCTAGGACAGGGATATTCACCCCTCCACTTT | CALGQGYSPLHF | - | TRBJ1-6 | TRBD1 | TRBV6-1
TGCAGCGTTGCCCGGGAGGTCGGAAATGAGCAGTTCTTC | CSVAREVGNEQFF | once | TRBJ2-1 | TRBD2 | TRBV29-1
TGCGCCAGCAGCTTGAGTGGGACAGGGGATTCTGGGGCCAACGTCCTGACTTTC | CASSLSGTGDSGANVLTF | - | TRBJ2-6 | TRBD1 | TRBV5-1
TGCGCCAGCAGCTTGTCCCAGAACTCCTACGAGCAGTACTTC | CASSLSQNSYEQYF | - | TRBJ2-7 | - | TRBV5-1
TGTGCCAGCGCTAGCGGGCCTGGGGAGCAGTACTTC | CASASGPGEQYF | - | TRBJ2-7 | TRBD2 | TRBV2
TGTGCCAGCAGTGTTGAGGGGGGCGCTGAAGCTTTCTTT | CASSVEGGAEAFF | - | TRBJ1-1 | - | TRBV2
TGTGCCAGCATGATAAGCCTGAACCAAGAGACCCAGTACTTC | CASMISLNQETQYF | - | TRBJ2-5 | - | TRBV6-1
TGTGCCAGCAGCTTGGGGACCACCAATGAGCAGTTCTTC | CASSLGTTNEQFF | - | TRBJ2-1 | - | TRBV7-8
TGTGCCAGCACGCCATCTAGGGTAACACCCCTCCACTTT | CASTPSRVTPLHF | - | TRBJ1-6 | - | TRBV28
TGTGCCAGCAGCCAGGGGGCTAGCGGGAGAAGTACGCAGTATTTT | CASSQGASGRSTQYF | - | TRBJ2-3 | TRBD2 | TRBV7-2
TGCGCCAGCAGCTCGCGTGGGGAGGGTGAAAAACTGTTTTTT | CASSSRGEGEKLFF | - | TRBJ1-4 | - | TRBV5-1
TGTGCCAGCAGAGCACAGGGCTATAGCAATCAGCCCCAGCATTTT | CASRAQGYSNQPQHF | - | TRBJ1-5 | - | TRBV6-1
TGTGCCAGCAGTGTACTGGGACAGGGGGATTCACCCCTCCACTTT | CASSVLGQGDSPLHF | - | TRBJ1-6 | TRBD1 | TRBV2
TGTGCCAGCAGCTTAGAAAACCAAGGGGAGCAGTTCTTC | CASSLENQGEQFF | once | TRBJ2-1 | - | TRBV5-4
TGTGCCAGCAGCTTGATACGGGCCCCAGACTATGGCTACACCTTC | CASSLIRAPDYGYTF | - | TRBJ1-2 | - | TRBV5-4
TGTGCCAGCAGAACCGCCGCAGGGACGGGGGAGAGGAATACGCAGTATTTT | CASRTAAGTGERNTQYF | - | TRBJ2-3 | - | TRBV28
TGTGCCAGCAGCTTAGCGGGACACACCTCTGGAAACACCATATATTTT | CASSLAGHTSGNTIYF | - | TRBJ1-3 | - | TRBV7-2
TGTGCCAGCAGGGCACCAGGGGGCGCTCGGAATGAGCAGTTCTTC | CASRAPGGARNEQFF | - | TRBJ2-1 | TRBD1 | TRBV6-5
TGCGCCAGCAGCCAAGATAAGGGACCGGGAAATGAAAAACTGTTTTTT | CASSQDKGPGNEKLFF | - | TRBJ1-4 | - | TRBV4-1
TGTGCCTCGGGAGACAGGGCGAACACCGGGGAGCTGTTTTTT | CASGDRANTGELFF | - | TRBJ2-2 | - | TRBV10-3
TGTGCCAGCAGGCGGGACAGGGTTTCTGGTGGCTACACCTTC | CASRRDRVSGGYTF | - | TRBJ1-2 | TRBD1 | TRBV6-6
TGCGCCAGCAGCGGGGGTAACTCTGGAAACACCATATATTTT | CASSGGNSGNTIYF | many | TRBJ1-3 | - | TRBV5-1
TGTGCCATCAGTGAGTCGGTTTTCGGGTCAGGCTGGGAGCAGTACTTC | CAISESVFGSGWEQYF | - | TRBJ2-7 | - | TRBV10-3
TGCGCCAGCAGCTTGGCAGTGACAGGGGCCTATGGCTACACCTTC | CASSLAVTGAYGYTF | - | TRBJ1-2 | TRBD1 | TRBV5-1
TGTGCCAGCAGTCAATTGGACAGGGCGTATGGCTACACCTTC | CASSQLDRAYGYTF | - | TRBJ1-2 | TRBD1 | TRBV5-6
TGCGCCAGCAGCTTGGACCTGAACACTGAAGCTTTCTTT | CASSLDLNTEAFF | - | TRBJ1-1 | - | TRBV5-1
TGTGCCAGCAGCACGACAGGGGGTCCCTCGGAAAAACTGTTTTTT | CASSTTGGPSEKLFF | once | TRBJ1-4 | TRBD1 | TRBV7-3
TGTGCCAGTAGTATAAGGGTTGGGGGAGCAACTAATGAGCAGTTCTTC | CASSIRVGGATNEQFF | - | TRBJ2-1 | - | TRBV19
TGTGCCAGCAGCTTCAAAGGTTTAGAGCCCGAGCAGTACTTC | CASSFKGLEPEQYF | - | TRBJ2-7 | - | TRBV7-2
TGTGCCAGCAGCTTAGCGGAGCAGCTTTCGAACACCGGGGAGCTGTTTTTT | CASSLAEQLSNTGELFF | - | TRBJ2-2 | - | TRBV7-9
TGCGCCAGCAGCTTCGGGACGGGGTGGAACACCGGGGAGCTGTTTTTT | CASSFGTGWNTGELFF | - | TRBJ2-2 | - | TRBV5-1
TGTGCCAGCAGCCAAGAAGGTACATCGCTCTATGGCTACACCTTC | CASSQEGTSLYGYTF | - | TRBJ1-2 | - | TRBV4-2
TGTGCCAGCAGTTTCGGGGGGGCGCGTGAAAAACTGTTTTTT | CASSFGGAREKLFF | - | TRBJ1-4 | - | TRBV27
TGTGCCAGCAGTGGCCCGCTAGGGGTTCAAGATACGCAGTATTTT | CASSGPLGVQDTQYF | - | TRBJ2-3 | - | TRBV25-1
TGTGCCAGCTCACCGGCCCGGAAAGAGACCCAGTACTTC | CASSPARKETQYF | - | TRBJ2-5 | - | TRBV18
TGTGCCAGCAGCTTGGTGGACAGGGGCTACGAGCAGTACTTC | CASSLVDRGYEQYF | - | TRBJ2-7 | TRBD1 | TRBV5-5
TGTGCCAGCAGTGAGAGTGGGCCTAACTATGGCTACACCTTC | CASSESGPNYGYTF | - | TRBJ1-2 | - | TRBV6-5
TGTGCCAGCAGCTTAGGTGGGGGGACTGAAGCTTTCTTT | CASSLGGGTEAFF | - | TRBJ1-1 | - | TRBV7-6
TGCGCCAGCAGCGACGGGACCCCCGAGAATGAGCAGTTCTTC | CASSDGTPENEQFF | few | TRBJ2-1 | - | TRBV5-1
TGTGCCAGCAGCGTATACCCGGGCAATGAGCAGTTCTTC | CASSVYPGNEQFF | - | TRBJ2-1 | - | TRBV9
TGTGCCAGCAGTGAAAGGGGGCCATCCTATACGCAGTATTTT | CASSERGPSYTQYF | - | TRBJ2-3 | TRBD1 | TRBV6-1
TGTGCCAGCAGCCAGGATAGCTCTGGGGCCAACGTCCTGACTTTC | CASSQDSSGANVLTF | - | TRBJ2-6 | - | TRBV28
TGCGCCAGCAGCTTTGGCGGGACGGGGAACTATGGCTACACCTTC | CASSFGGTGNYGYTF | once | TRBJ1-2 | - | TRBV5-1
TGTGCCAGCAGTTTATTCGGAATAACAGGGGAGGCAGATACGCAGTATTTT | CASSLFGITGEADTQYF | - | TRBJ2-3 | - | TRBV27
TGTGCCAGCTCACAGCGGGGGAGCACAGATACGCAGTATTTT | CASSQRGSTDTQYF | - | TRBJ2-3 | TRBD2 | TRBV18
TGTGCCAGCAGGACAGGGGAGGGAGGACAAGAGACCCAGTACTTC | CASRTGEGGQETQYF | few | TRBJ2-5 | - | TRBV2
TGTGCCAGCAGCTCGAGGACAGGGCACGGCAATCAGCCCCAGCATTTT | CASSSRTGHGNQPQHF | - | TRBJ1-5 | TRBD1 | TRBV28
TGTGCCACAGGGCCGGGACAGGGCAGGGATACAGATACGCAGTATTTT | CATGPGQGRDTDTQYF | - | TRBJ2-3 | TRBD1 | TRBV10-3
TGCGCCAGCAGCCAAGATCTTGAGGACAGGGGCGGGAGCAATGAGCAGTTCTTC | CASSQDLEDRGGSNEQFF | - | TRBJ2-1 | TRBD1 | TRBV4-3
TGTGCCAGCAGAGAAGCCGCACCCCGTTCACCCCTCCACTTT | CASREAAPRSPLHF | - | TRBJ1-6 | - | TRBV6-5
TGTGCCAGCAGTGGCAGCTCGTACAATGAGCAGTTCTTC | CASSGSSYNEQFF | - | TRBJ2-1 | - | TRBV7-3
TGTGCCAGCAGCTTTGGGGGAGGAACAGATACGCAGTATTTT | CASSFGGGTDTQYF | - | TRBJ2-3 | - | TRBV7-2
TGTGCCAGCAGATTCTACGGGACTAGCGGGGGGACGCAGTTCTTC | CASRFYGTSGGTQFF | - | TRBJ2-1 | TRBD2 | TRBV27
TGTGCCAGTAGTGACACAGGGGGCCAAGAGACCCAGTACTTC | CASSDTGGQETQYF | once | TRBJ2-5 | TRBD1 | TRBV19
TGTGCCAGCAGCTTATTGCCGACTTCAACCTACAATGAGCAGTTCTTC | CASSLLPTSTYNEQFF | - | TRBJ2-1 | - | TRBV11-2
TGTGCCAGCAGCTTTTATGGGGAAAACTATGGCTACACCTTC | CASSFYGENYGYTF | - | TRBJ1-2 | - | TRBV5-4
TGTGCCAGCAGCCAAGTCAAAGGGTTCCAAGAGACCCAGTACTTC | CASSQVKGFQETQYF | - | TRBJ2-5 | - | TRBV14
TGTGCCAGCAGCTTCGGTCTGTCAAGCTCCTACAATGAGCAGTTCTTC | CASSFGLSSSYNEQFF | - | TRBJ2-1 | - | TRBV5-6
TGTGCCAGCTCCCCGACAGGGTACGAGCAGTACTTC | CASSPTGYEQYF | - | TRBJ2-7 | TRBD1 | TRBV18
TGTGCCAGCAGCTCAAGGACTCGCACAGATACGCAGTATTTT | CASSSRTRTDTQYF | - | TRBJ2-3 | - | TRBV9